The source of this TCR beta chain is a study of human T cells and chemical hapten exposure. This clonotype was seen ten or more times. Time point denoted: pre-sensitization, week 0. Documented treatment: therapeutic diphenylcyclopropenone sensitization with weekly scalp DPC. Deletions cut 8 bases from V and 8 bases from J, with 16 bases between. Germline V CDR1 and CDR2: MNHEY, SVGAGI. There are 13 residues in the CDR3. Each CDR3 protein is one row after TCRdb ran MiXCR on the RACE reads. The sample carries some 400,000 distinct CDR3 sequences, roughly 5% recorded once. This chain joins TRBV6-5 and TRBJ1-5, with D unclear. The sequence was collected from a woman aged 45-65 years with alopecia areata. Some clones in this sample may be carry-over from other donors' samples. The sample in question was whole blood, obtained in connection with sensitization to the hapten diphenylcyclopropenone (DPC). CDR3 loop: CASGRTPAEPQHF. The CDR3 region has the DNA TGTGCCAGCGGGAGGACCCCAGCGGAGCCCCAGCATTTT.